The 30 T cell receptor beta chains below all came from one sample that was sequenced in a study of blood T cell repertoires in COVID-19. This table comes from immunoSEQ multiplex PCR, and its TCRdb copy is limited to in-frame clones, with some not included. The data show some 96,000 clones, just under 85% seen once. The sequencing sample was made of peripheral blood. The receptors derive from a man aged 50 to 60 with active or convalescent COVID-19.

This rearrangement joins TRBV6-2 or TRBV6-3 to TRBJ1-1; weak D call: TRBD1 (5 bases). Germline V lookup: CDR1 MNHEY, CDR2 SVGEGT. Trimming took 6 bases from V and 1 from J, leaving 9 bases between them. The CDR3 covers 13 residues. For the CDR3, the DNA is TGTGCCAGCAGCCTAGACAGGAACACTGAAGCTTTCTTT. It yields the protein CASSLDRNTEAFF.

CDR3 region: CAWSEAGGFTQYF. CDR3 nucleotide sequence: TGTGCCTGGAGCGAGGCGGGAGGGTTTACGCAGTATTTT. This sequence joins TRBV30 and TRBJ2-3; 9 nucleotides agree with TRBD2. V was pared by 3 bases and J by 8 bases, with 6 bases of the junction left unmatched. The CDR3 consists of 13 residues. Germline V CDR1 and CDR2: GTSNPN, SVGIG (reference sequence). Based on the CDR3 plus reference TRBV30 and TRBJ2-3, the full variable domain is SQTIHQWPATLVQPVGSPLSLECTVEGTSNPNLYWYRQAAGRGLQLLFYSVGIGQISSEVPQNLSASRPQDRQFILSSKKLLLSDSGFYLCAWSEAGGFTQYFGPGTRLTVL.

The chain couples TRBV12-5 to TRBJ1-5, with D perhaps TRBD1 (5 bases). This CDR3 contains 17 residues. Trimming took off 2 bases at V and 4 bases at J, with 18 bases between the two ends. Germline CDR1 and CDR2: LGHNT and FRNRAP. The chain's CDR3 is CASGLSPSGEVNQPQHF. CDR3 nucleotides: TGTGCTAGTGGTTTGTCCCCCTCGGGGGAGGTGAATCAGCCCCAGCATTTT.

This chain links TRBV9 with TRBJ2-3; 7 nucleotides line up with TRBD2. The CDR3 covers 18 residues. Germline CDR1 is SGDLS and CDR2 is YYNGEE. The ends lost 0 bases at V and 0 bases at J; junction bases unmatched: 10. CDR3 sequence (DNA): TGTGCCAGCAGCGTAGGGTCGTCCCATAGCGGGAGCACAGATACGCAGTATTTT. Its protein product is CASSVGSSHSGSTDTQYF.

The rearrangement uses TRBV28 and TRBJ2-5; the match to TRBD2 covers 12 bases. The CDR3 contains 15 residues. Germline V lookup: CDR1 MDHEN, CDR2 SYDVKM. V was clipped by 5 bases and J by 1 base; unmatched bases: 2. CDR3 DNA sequence: TGTGCCAGCAGTACTAGCGGGAGGCCCCAAGAGACCCAGTACTTC. Its protein product is CASSTSGRPQETQYF.

The chain carries TRBV29-1 and TRBJ2-5, with TRBD1 matching over 11 bases. V was pared by 7 bases and J by 5 bases, with 3 bases of the junction left unmatched. The CDR3 runs to 12 residues. CDR1 SQVTM and CDR2 ANQGSEA come from the germline V gene. CDR3 in DNA: TGCAGCGGGACAGGGGGCAGTGAGACCCAGTACTTC. This codes for CSGTGGSETQYF.

The rearrangement uses TRBV18 and TRBJ2-5; 7 nucleotides align to TRBD1. With 6 bases clipped from V and 9 bases from J, the junction kept 10 bases outside the gene matches. Per the germline V gene, CDR1 is KGHSH and CDR2 is LQKENI. CDR3 length: 13 amino acids. The DNA of the CDR3 is TGTGCCAGCTCGTCCGACAGGGCAGGGGCCCAGTACTTC. Its translation: CASSSDRAGAQYF.

This chain joins TRBV18 and TRBJ1-1, with D uncertain. CDR1 KGHSH and CDR2 LQKENI come from the germline V gene. The V and J ends lost 6 bases and 3 bases respectively, with 11 bases between them. The CDR3 consists of 13 residues. DNA of the CDR3: TGTGCCAGCTCTCACGGCGGGGACACTGAAGCTTTCTTT. Translating it yields CASSHGGDTEAFF. Full variable domain (missing parts from reference TRBV18 and TRBJ1-1): NAGVMQNPRHLVRRRGQEARLRCSPMKGHSHVYWYRQLPEEGLKFMVYLQKENIIDESGMPKERFSAEFPKEGPSILRIQQVVRGDSAAYFCASSHGGDTEAFFGQGTRLTVV.

V gene TRBV30 combines with J gene TRBJ2-1; 10 nucleotides match TRBD1. CDR3 size: 16 residues. V lost 8 bases, J lost 2 bases, and 12 bases stayed unmatched. Per germline, CDR1 GTSNPN and CDR2 SVGIG (reference sequence). The CDR3 DNA reads TGTGCCGGGACCCCCCCGGGACAGGGGACCTACAATGAGCAGTTCTTC. Its translation is CAGTPPGQGTYNEQFF.

J is TRBJ2-2 and V is TRBV5-4, with TRBD2 identical over 12 bases. Germline CDR1 reads SGHNT; CDR2 reads YYREEE (reference sequence). The V gene end was trimmed by 5 bases and the J gene end by 4 bases; junction bases not matched to a gene: 12. The CDR3 spans 18 residues. CDR3 residues: CASRPSGLAGLATGELFF. CDR3 coding DNA: TGTGCCAGCAGGCCCTCGGGACTAGCGGGTTTGGCCACCGGGGAGCTGTTTTTT.

This rearrangement joins TRBV4-1 to TRBJ1-4, with TRBD1 matching over 7 bases. The V and J ends lost 4 bases and 7 bases, in that order; junction bases with no gene match: 12. CDR1 is MGHRA and CDR2 is YSYEKL in the germline V gene. This CDR3 region has 16 residues. Here the CDR3 DNA reads TGCGCCAGCAGCCCCCTCGGAGAGGGGGCGTCTGAAAAACTGTTTTTT. This encodes CASSPLGEGASEKLFF.

In this sample, this clone turned up once. The chain carries TRBV11-1 and TRBJ2-1; 7 bases align to TRBD2. J gave up 2 bases and V 4 bases, and 8 bases lay outside the gene matches. Germline CDR1 and CDR2: SGHAT and FQDESV (reference sequence). The CDR3 runs to 16 residues. The DNA of the CDR3 is TGTGCCAGCAGCTACGAGCGGGACCCAGCCTACAATGAGCAGTTCTTC. Amino acid sequence: CASSYERDPAYNEQFF.

The chain links TRBV10-3 to TRBJ2-1, with 8 bases aligning to TRBD2. The CDR3 covers 16 residues. The V segment lost 4 bases and the J segment 8 bases; nucleotides outside the gene matches: 13. Germline V lookup: CDR1 ENHRY, CDR2 SYGVKD. CDR3 sequence: CAISAKPGTRGDEQFF. The CDR3 DNA sequence: TGTGCCATCAGTGCCAAGCCCGGGACTAGAGGCGATGAGCAGTTCTTC.

This clone was seen just once. The gene calls are TRBV28 and TRBJ1-1, with D perhaps matching TRBD1 (6 bases). The CDR3 spans 15 residues. The V end was cut by 5 bases, the J end by 1 base, with 14 bases between. Germline values: CDR1 MDHEN, CDR2 SYDVKM. CDR3 region: CASSPPGHRNTEAFF. The CDR3 bases are TGTGCCAGCAGTCCTCCGGGACACCGGAACACTGAAGCTTTCTTT.

V is TRBV5-1 and J is TRBJ2-3; TRBD2 matches at 16 bases. CDR3 length: 17 amino acids. Germline CDR1 reads SGHRS; CDR2 reads YFSETQ. The ends lost 4 bases at V and 2 bases at J; junction bases unmatched: 4. Written as DNA, the CDR3 is TGCGCCAGCAGCCCGGGACTAGCGGGGGGGGTCACAGATACGCAGTATTTT. It translates to CASSPGLAGGVTDTQYF.

The V gene is TRBV19, the J gene TRBJ1-6; 8 bases are a match to TRBD1. Germline V gene data show CDR1 as LNHDA and CDR2 as SQIVND (reference sequence). J gave up 5 bases and V 4 bases, and 4 bases lay outside the gene matches. The length of the CDR3 is 15 residues. In DNA, the CDR3 is TGTGCCAGTAGTAGTGGGACAGGCGATAATTCACCCCTCCACTTT. Residues: CASSSGTGDNSPLHF. Using reference TRBV19 and TRBJ1-6 for the parts outside the CDR3, the full variable domain is DGGITQSPKYLFRKEGQNVTLSCEQNLNHDAMYWYRQDPGQGLRLIYYSQIVNDFQKGDIAEGYSVSREKKESFPLTVTSAQKNPTAFYLCASSSGTGDNSPLHFGNGTRLTVT.

The chain combines TRBV11-3 with TRBJ2-5; TRBD1 matches 8 bases. J lost 9 bases, V lost 5 bases, and 2 bases had no gene match. The CDR3 consists of 11 residues. Per the germline V gene, CDR1 is SGHNT and CDR2 is YENEEA. CDR3 DNA: TGTGCCAGCAGCAGACAGGGGCCCCAGTACTTC. The encoded protein is CASSRQGPQYF. Filled out from reference TRBV11-3 and TRBJ2-5, the complete variable domain reads EAGVVQSPRYKIIEKKQPVAFWCNPISGHNTLYWYLQNLGQGPELLIRYENEEAVDDSQLPKDRFSAERLKGVDSTLKIQPAELGDSAVYLCASSRQGPQYFGPGTRLLVL.

The chain recombines TRBV18 with TRBJ1-5; perhaps TRBD1 as D (6 bases). Trimming removed 2 bases at V and 6 bases at J, with 14 bases between. The CDR3 is made up of 15 amino acids. Germline CDR1 and CDR2: KGHSH and LQKENI. The CDR3 nucleotides read TGTGCCAGCTCACCAAACGCGGGGGGCGGTCAGCCCCAGCATTTT. Protein: CASSPNAGGGQPQHF. Supplemented by reference TRBV18 and TRBJ1-5, the full variable domain reads NAGVMQNPRHLVRRRGQEARLRCSPMKGHSHVYWYRQLPEEGLKFMVYLQKENIIDESGMPKERFSAEFPKEGPSILRIQQVVRGDSAAYFCASSPNAGGGQPQHFGDGTRLSIL.

This rearrangement joins TRBV5-1 to TRBJ1-2, with 7 bases that match TRBD1. Germline CDR1 and CDR2: SGHRS and YFSETQ. The CDR3 is made up of 15 amino acids. V shed 4 bases and J 1 base; nucleotides not matched to a gene: 7. The CDR3 DNA sequence: TGCGCCAGCAGCGTACAGGGGTTCGGTAACTATGGCTACACCTTC. Its protein is CASSVQGFGNYGYTF.

The chain recombines TRBV21-1 with TRBJ2-7; TRBD2 reflects the table's D call only, with no check against the DNA. TRBV21-1 is described as a pseudogene. This CDR3 spans 13 amino acids. CDR3 sequence (DNA): TGTGCCAGCCCCGGCGGGGGTTCCTACGAGCAGTACTTC. It specifies CASPGGGSYEQYF.

The V gene is TRBV24-1, the J gene TRBJ2-2; D unresolved. Germline V lookup: CDR1 KGHDR, CDR2 SFDVKD. The CDR3 sequence is 11 residues long. The V and J ends lost 9 bases and 4 bases respectively, with 5 bases between them. CDR3 DNA sequence: TGTGCCACCGAGCTCACCGGGGAGCTGTTTTTT. Its protein is CATELTGELFF.

Note on this clone: A read error may produce the germline difference seen at one junction end. The chain joins TRBV11-3 to TRBJ1-2; D not certain. Looked up from germline, CDR1 is SGHNT and CDR2 is YENEEA. CDR3 size: 14 residues. The CDR3: CASSLDGNDYGYTF. The CDR3 coding sequence is TGTGCCAGCAGCCTAGACGGGAATGACTATGGCTACACCTTC.

V is TRBV5-1 and J is TRBJ1-1, with 7 bases fitting TRBD1. The CDR3 runs to 14 residues. With 2 bases clipped from V and 4 bases from J, the junction kept 5 bases outside the gene matches. Germline values: CDR1 SGHRS, CDR2 YFSETQ. This CDR3 is CASSFQGDGTEAFF. CDR3 nucleotide sequence: TGCGCCAGCAGCTTTCAGGGGGACGGCACTGAAGCTTTCTTT. Full variable domain (missing parts from reference TRBV5-1 and TRBJ1-1): KAGVTQTPRYLIKTRGQQVTLSCSPISGHRSVSWYQQTPGQGLQFLFEYFSETQRNKGNFPGRFSGRQFSNSRSEMNVSTLELGDSALYLCASSFQGDGTEAFFGQGTRLTVV.

This clone was detected only once. V is TRBV10-2 and J is TRBJ1-1; no reliable D call. V lost 0 bases, J lost 1 base, and 6 bases lay in between. This CDR3 spans 14 amino acids. CDR1 is WSHSY, CDR2 SAAADI, per germline. This CDR3 is CASSESIRNTEAFF. Written as DNA, the CDR3 is TGCGCCAGCAGTGAGTCGATTAGGAACACTGAAGCTTTCTTT.

CDR3 residues: CASSYSRGEQYF. The DNA for the CDR3 is TGTGCCAGCAGTTACTCCCGAGGCGAGCAGTACTTC. The chain recombines TRBV6-2 or TRBV6-3 with TRBJ2-7; D remains unclear. CDR1 MNHEY and CDR2 SVGEGT come from the germline V gene. Between the trimmed V and J ends, which lost 0 bases and 6 bases, there was a span of 6 bases. This CDR3 comprises 12 residues.

V usage is TRBV9 and J usage is TRBJ1-1, with TRBD1 identical over 9 bases. Unmatched junction bases numbered 4, after V lost 3 bases and J lost 1 base. Looked up from germline, CDR1 is SGDLS and CDR2 is YYNGEE. The CDR3 loop spans 15 amino acids. CDR3 sequence: CASSATGGRNTEAFF. The CDR3 DNA sequence: TGTGCCAGCAGCGCCACAGGGGGCCGGAACACTGAAGCTTTCTTT.

This clone was seen a single time. The gene calls are TRBV28 and TRBJ1-5; TRBD1 might be the D (6 bases). Per the germline V gene, CDR1 is MDHEN and CDR2 is SYDVKM. Trimming cost V 10 bases and J 4 bases, with 14 bases left between them. The CDR3 is 13 amino acids. CDR3 residues: CAIPTGPNQPQHF. CDR3 nucleotides: TGTGCCATCCCAACAGGGCCAAATCAGCCCCAGCATTTT.

The gene calls are TRBV24-1 and TRBJ2-3; 14 positions agree with TRBD2. The CDR3 extends over 16 amino acids. CDR1 KGHDR and CDR2 SFDVKD come from the germline V gene. The J segment lost 5 bases and the V segment lost 7 bases, leaving 7 bases of the junction unmatched. CDR3 region: CATRRGLAGEKDTQYF. CDR3 sequence (DNA): TGTGCCACCAGGAGGGGACTAGCGGGAGAGAAAGATACGCAGTATTTT.

The chain employs TRBV11-2 and TRBJ2-1, with TRBD1 matching over 8 bases. This CDR3 spans 15 amino acids. J lost 7 bases, V lost 4 bases, and 9 bases had no gene match. Germline V gene sequence: CDR1 SGHAT, CDR2 FQNNGV. The CDR3 sequence is CASSSLRTGRNEQFF. In DNA, the CDR3 is TGTGCCAGCAGCTCGCTCCGGACAGGGCGAAATGAGCAGTTCTTC.

There are a few counts of this clone. The chain recombines TRBV4-2 with TRBJ2-2; 8 bases agree with TRBD2. This CDR3 contains 15 residues. V lost 4 bases to trimming and J lost 2 bases; unmatched junction nucleotides: 3. Germline-derived CDR1 and CDR2 are LGHNA and YNFKEQ. The CDR3 here is CASSLAGINTGELFF. In nucleotides, the CDR3 is TGTGCCAGCAGCCTAGCGGGGATCAACACCGGGGAGCTGTTTTTT.